A single sample gave rise to the 15 T cell receptor beta chains below, sequenced in a study of beta chain features in type 1 diabetes. The whole isolated RNA underwent reverse transcription, so sequencing captured expressed TCRB transcripts. Profiling relied on immunoSEQ multiplex PCR, and the TCRdb table lists in-frame clones only, not all of them. Among 310,000 or so clones listed, 7% to 9% were seen once. The material sequenced was central memory CD4+ T cells from blood. All receptors come from a woman aged 18-29 years in good health.

A few counts support this clone. V usage is TRBV7-3 and J usage is TRBJ1-5; a weak D match, TRBD1 (5 bases). The CDR3 consists of 12 residues. CDR1 is SGHTA and CDR2 is FQGTGA in the germline V gene. V was trimmed by 7 bases and J by 7 bases, leaving 11 bases between them. The CDR3 is CASITRGQPQHF. CDR3 sequence (DNA): TGTGCCAGCATCACCCGGGGGCAGCCCCAGCATTTT.

The chain links TRBV4-2 to TRBJ2-2; D not resolved. V was shortened by 4 bases and J by 0 bases, with 24 bases between the two germline ends. CDR3 length equals 20 residues. CDR1 and CDR2 from the germline V gene are LGHNA and YNFKEQ. CDR3 sequence reads: CASSLKLLGPTVPNTGELFF. As DNA, the CDR3 is TGTGCCAGCAGCCTAAAACTCCTTGGGCCCACCGTACCGAACACCGGGGAGCTGTTTTTT.

This clone was observed many times. The chain is built from TRBV7-9 and TRBJ2-1; D gene unclear. The CDR3 has 13 amino acids. Germline V gene sequence: CDR1 SEHNR, CDR2 FQNEAQ (reference sequence). Trimming took off 5 bases at V and 8 bases at J, with 13 bases between the two ends. The CDR3 region has the DNA TGTGCCAGCAGCCGCTCTCATGGGGATGAGCAGTTCTTC. It is translated as CASSRSHGDEQFF.

This clone has only a few counts. V usage is TRBV7-2 and J usage is TRBJ2-5, with D perhaps TRBD1 or TRBD2 (6 bases each). The ends were cut back, 2 bases at V and 1 base at J, with 14 bases in the middle. Germline V gene sequence: CDR1 SGHTA, CDR2 FQGNSA. The CDR3 has 16 residues. This CDR3 is CASSLNLGGFQETQYF. Written as DNA, the CDR3 is TGTGCCAGCAGCTTAAACCTAGGGGGGTTCCAAGAGACCCAGTACTTC.

This chain joins TRBV29-1 and TRBJ1-1; D not resolved. The germline V gene encodes CDR1 SQVTM and CDR2 ANQGSEA. Trimming shortened V by 7 bases and J by 0 bases, and 12 bases separated the two germline ends. This CDR3 contains 13 residues. CDR3 amino acids: CSAESGMNTEAFF. The DNA of the CDR3 is TGCAGCGCAGAATCAGGTATGAACACTGAAGCTTTCTTT.

This clone showed up many times. The chain links TRBV29-1 to TRBJ2-1; 8 bases agree with TRBD2. Per the germline V gene, CDR1 is SQVTM and CDR2 is ANQGSEA. V lost 4 bases and J lost 7; bases outside the gene matches: 6. This CDR3 has 13 residues. CDR3 in amino acids: CSVGGLAGNEQFF. The CDR3 DNA reads as TGCAGCGTTGGAGGACTAGCCGGGAATGAGCAGTTCTTC.

The gene calls are TRBV6-6 and TRBJ2-7; no definite D call. V lost 10 bases, J lost 0 bases, and 10 bases lay in between. Looked up from germline, CDR1 is MNHNY and CDR2 is SVGAGI (reference sequence). The CDR3 extends over 12 amino acids. DNA of the CDR3: TGTGCCACCAAGATCAGCTCCTACGAGCAGTACTTC. Its protein product is CATKISSYEQYF.

This clone was observed a few times. This chain connects TRBV4-2 to TRBJ2-1; TRBD2 might be the D (6 bases). This CDR3 contains 16 residues. CDR1 is LGHNA, CDR2 YNFKEQ, per germline. V lost 2 bases and J 7 bases, leaving 18 bases between the germline ends. DNA for the CDR3: TGTGCCAGCAGCCAACAGGCGGCGGGCGGGGTTAATGAGCAGTTCTTC. It yields the protein CASSQQAAGGVNEQFF.

This clone was picked up a small number of times. The chain is built from TRBV7-9 and TRBJ1-5, with D perhaps matching TRBD1 (5 bases). Trimming pared 4 bases from V and 3 bases from J, leaving 13 bases between. Germline-derived CDR1 and CDR2 are SEHNR and FQNEAQ (reference sequence). This CDR3 is 15 amino acids long. The CDR3 sequence: CASSSSQGDNQPQHF. As DNA, the CDR3 is TGTGCCAGCAGCTCTTCGCAGGGAGACAATCAGCCCCAGCATTTT.

J is TRBJ2-1 and V is TRBV20-1; D call uncertain. Germline V gene lookup returns CDR1 DFQATT and CDR2 SNEGSKA (reference sequence). Trimming left V 3 bases short and J 4 bases short, with 4 bases between. This CDR3 spans 11 amino acids. The chain's CDR3 is CSASQYNEQFF. For the CDR3, the DNA is TGCAGTGCTAGTCAGTACAATGAGCAGTTCTTC.

DNA of the CDR3: TGCGCCAGCAGCTCCCGCCGAGGAATCCTGAGCTCCTACGAGCAGTACTTC. Amino acids: CASSSRRGILSSYEQYF. The gene calls are TRBV5-1 and TRBJ2-7, with unresolved D. Trimming removed 3 bases at V and 0 bases at J, with 19 bases between. The CDR3 loop spans 17 amino acids. Germline CDR1 SGHRS, CDR2 YFSETQ.

A few counts support this clone. The chain joins TRBV7-2 to TRBJ2-2; 8 bases match TRBD1. CDR1 and CDR2 (germline): SGHTA, FQGNSA. After removal of 1 base from V and 7 bases from J, the junction contained 2 bases not matched to a gene. This CDR3 contains 14 residues. The CDR3 DNA reads as TGTGCCAGCAGCTTAGAACAGGGGGTCGGGGAGCTGTTTTTT. Its protein is CASSLEQGVGELFF.

The rearrangement links TRBV2 to TRBJ2-5; 7 nucleotides match TRBD2. The CDR3 loop spans 15 amino acids. Germline V gene lookup returns CDR1 SNHLY and CDR2 FYNNEI. The J segment lost 2 bases and the V segment lost 11 bases, leaving 14 bases of the junction unmatched. The CDR3 bases are TGTGCCGGCAAAGCGGGACCGACCTCTCAAGAGACCCAGTACTTC. This encodes CAGKAGPTSQETQYF. The full variable domain, with the rest looked up from reference TRBV2 and TRBJ2-5, is EPEVTQTPSHQVTQMGQEVILRCVPISNHLYFYWYRQILGQKVEFLVSFYNNEISEKSEIFDDQFSVERPDGSNFTLKIRSTKLEDSAMYFCAGKAGPTSQETQYFGPGTRLLVL.

On this clone: The germline gene is not matched at one end of the junction; a read error may be the cause. The chain employs TRBV7-2 and TRBJ1-4; the D gene is possibly TRBD1 (6 bases). CDR3 length: 14 amino acids. CDR1 and CDR2 (germline): SGHTA, FQGNSA. In nucleotides, the CDR3 is TGCGCCAGCAGCCGTTCGGGGACACGTGAAAAACTGTTTTTT. It yields the protein CASSRSGTREKLFF.

The sample holds a few counts of this clone. The chain joins TRBV18 to TRBJ2-1; tentatively, D is TRBD1 or TRBD2 (5 bases each). The CDR3 sequence is 15 residues long. Deletions cut 1 base from V and 7 bases from J, with 14 bases between. Germline CDR1 is KGHSH and CDR2 is LQKENI. The CDR3 DNA is TGTGCCAGCTCACCACGTGGGACCCCCGAGAATGAGCAGTTCTTC. It translates to CASSPRGTPENEQFF.